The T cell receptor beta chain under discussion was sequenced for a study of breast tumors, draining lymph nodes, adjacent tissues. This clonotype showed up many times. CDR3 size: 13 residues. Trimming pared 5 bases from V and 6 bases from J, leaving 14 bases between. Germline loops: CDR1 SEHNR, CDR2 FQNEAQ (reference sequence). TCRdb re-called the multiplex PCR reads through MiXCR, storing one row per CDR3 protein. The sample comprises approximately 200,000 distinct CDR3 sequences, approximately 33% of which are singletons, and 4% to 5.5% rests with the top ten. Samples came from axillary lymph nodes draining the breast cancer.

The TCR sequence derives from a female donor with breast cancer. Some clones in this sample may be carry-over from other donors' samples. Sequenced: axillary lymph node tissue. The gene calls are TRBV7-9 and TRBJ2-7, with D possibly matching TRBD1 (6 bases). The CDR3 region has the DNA TGTGCCAGCAGCCGTTTAGGACAGAGCGAGCAGTACTTC. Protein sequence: CASSRLGQSEQYF.